Each of the 29 T cell receptor beta chains below was sequenced from the same sample in a study of human T cells and chemical hapten exposure. Described time point: patch test 3, about 24 weeks after DPC sensitization. Treatment noted: therapeutic diphenylcyclopropenone sensitization with weekly scalp DPC. TCRdb re-analysed the RACE reads in MiXCR, keeping a single row per CDR3 protein. The sample has approximately 97,000 distinct CDR3 sequences; 25% to 30% are singletons. The source was whole blood, collected in connection with sensitization to the hapten diphenylcyclopropenone (DPC). Receptor source: a man aged 35 to 55 with alopecia areata. Some clones in this sample may be carry-over from other donors' samples.

This clonotype has a handful of counts. The chain couples TRBV6-5 to TRBJ2-2, with D possibly matching TRBD2 (5 bases). The CDR3 runs to 13 residues. Germline V CDR1 and CDR2: MNHEY, SVGAGI. V was clipped by 8 bases and J by 5 bases, with 12 bases between them. CDR3 amino acids: CASLRTGTGELFF. The DNA of the CDR3 is TGTGCCAGCCTCCGGACGGGGACCGGGGAGCTGTTTTTT.

V and J are TRBV28 and TRBJ2-5, with D possibly being TRBD1 (6 bases). The V gene's germline CDR1 is MDHEN and CDR2 SYDVKM. Trimming shortened V by 3 bases and J by 2 bases, and 10 bases separated the two germline ends. The CDR3 totals 14 residues. The CDR3 region is CASSLDSSQETQYF. CDR3 DNA: TGTGCCAGCAGTTTGGACAGTTCGCAAGAGACCCAGTACTTC.

This clonotype was seen a handful of times. The chain is built from TRBV2 and TRBJ1-6; TRBD1 matches at 7 bases. The germline V gene has CDR1 SNHLY and CDR2 FYNNEI. V shed 8 bases and J 6 bases; nucleotides not matched to a gene: 10. This CDR3 has 15 residues. This CDR3 is CASEGSGTVNSPLHF. The CDR3 DNA reads as TGTGCCAGCGAGGGATCCGGGACAGTTAATTCACCCCTCCACTTT.

The rearrangement links TRBV12-3 or TRBV12-4 to TRBJ1-5; 11 nucleotides align to TRBD1. V lost 6 bases, J lost 5 bases, and 3 bases stayed unmatched. The CDR3 is made up of 14 amino acids. CDR3 DNA: TGTGCCAGCAGCCAGGGACAGGGGGATCAGCCCCAGCATTTT. Protein: CASSQGQGDQPQHF.

The V call is TRBV10-3, the J call TRBJ2-2; 11 bases map to TRBD2. The germline CDR1 and CDR2 sequences are ENHRY and SYGVKD. V shed 6 bases, J shed 3 bases, and the junction held 9 bases outside the gene matches. This CDR3 spans 17 amino acids. CDR3 in amino acids: CAIRKLAGAPDTGELFF. CDR3 nucleotides: TGTGCCATCAGAAAACTAGCGGGAGCCCCCGACACCGGGGAGCTGTTTTTT.

V and J are TRBV20-1 and TRBJ2-7, with 7 bases identical to TRBD1. Germline values: CDR1 DFQATT, CDR2 SNEGSKA (reference sequence). J was trimmed by 7 bases and V by 1 base; bases with no gene match: 13. This CDR3 has 15 amino acids. CDR3 sequence reads: CSARAPGTAYGEQYF. Written as DNA, the CDR3 is TGCAGTGCTAGAGCTCCGGGGACAGCTTATGGGGAGCAGTACTTC.

This clonotype was seen only a few times. The V gene is TRBV10-3, the J gene TRBJ1-6; D is possibly TRBD1 (5 bases). The V end lost 11 bases, the J end lost 8 bases, and 13 bases lay between the germline ends. The germline CDR1 and CDR2 sequences are ENHRY and SYGVKD. This CDR3 is built from 12 residues. The CDR3 DNA is TGTGCCGTACGTGGGACGGATTCACCCCTCCACTTT. Amino acid sequence: CAVRGTDSPLHF.

This clonotype was seen more than once but under ten times. The chain uses TRBV20-1 and TRBJ1-1; TRBD1 agrees at 7 bases. Trimming took 0 bases from V and 1 from J; bases not matched to a gene: 8. The CDR3 extends over 16 amino acids. Germline V lookup: CDR1 DFQATT, CDR2 SNEGSKA (reference sequence). The CDR3 DNA follows: TGCAGTGCTAGAGATCGGGCAGGGGGGCCGAACACTGAAGCTTTCTTT. This sequence encodes CSARDRAGGPNTEAFF.

The chain joins TRBV6-2 or TRBV6-3 to TRBJ2-5, with D hard to call. Germline CDR1 and CDR2: MNHEY and SVGEGT. This CDR3 has 15 residues. The V and J ends lost 6 bases and 5 bases respectively, with 19 bases between them. CDR3 nucleotide sequence: TGTGCCAGCAGCCTAGGAGCCCTAGGACGTGAGACCCAGTACTTC. Translating it yields CASSLGALGRETQYF.

The chain uses TRBV20-1 and TRBJ2-6; 11 positions agree with TRBD2. This CDR3 region has 18 residues. V lost 6 bases and J lost 0; bases outside the gene matches: 10. Germline loops: CDR1 DFQATT, CDR2 SNEGSKA (reference sequence). The CDR3, as DNA: TGCAGTGCCTCTGAATTAGCGGGAGGGTCCTCTGGGGCCAACGTCCTGACTTTC. Translation: CSASELAGGSSGANVLTF.

V usage is TRBV28 and J usage is TRBJ2-5; no reliable D call. Germline V gene sequence: CDR1 MDHEN, CDR2 SYDVKM. The CDR3 loop spans 15 amino acids. V lost 1 base and J lost 2, with 11 bases in between. The CDR3 is CASSLFGPEQETQYF. CDR3 DNA sequence: TGTGCCAGCAGTTTATTCGGTCCAGAACAAGAGACCCAGTACTTC.

This clonotype turned up a few times. This rearrangement joins TRBV28 to TRBJ2-3, with 7 bases matching TRBD2. V dropped 2 bases and J dropped 3; count of bases not matched to a gene: 5. Germline assignment: CDR1 MDHEN and CDR2 SYDVKM. CDR3 size: 15 residues. CDR3 DNA: TGTGCCAGCAGTTTACCGATCGGGAGGACAGATACGCAGTATTTT. It yields the protein CASSLPIGRTDTQYF.

The chain recombines TRBV7-2 with TRBJ2-7, with a weak D call TRBD1 (5 bases). The length of the CDR3 is 15 residues. Germline V gene data show CDR1 as SGHTA and CDR2 as FQGNSA. V dropped 1 base and J dropped 3 bases, with 13 bases sitting between them. This CDR3 reads CASSLEGSKHYEQYF. As DNA, the CDR3 is TGTGCCAGCAGCTTAGAGGGGTCCAAGCACTACGAGCAGTACTTC.

This clonotype showed up just a few times. The chain links TRBV7-8 to TRBJ1-5; unclear D gene. V was trimmed by 3 bases and J by 6 bases, leaving 3 bases between them. This CDR3 comprises 11 residues. Germline-derived CDR1 and CDR2 are SGHVS and FQNEAQ. The DNA for the CDR3 is TGTGCCAGCAGCTTGAGTCAGCCCCAGCATTTT. It is translated as CASSLSQPQHF. The whole variable domain, remainder taken from reference TRBV7-8 and TRBJ1-5, is GAGVSQSPRYKVAKRGQDVALRCDPISGHVSLFWYQQALGQGPEFLTYFQNEAQLDKSGLPSDRFFAERPEGSVSTLKIQRTQQEDSAVYLCASSLSQPQHFGDGTRLSIL.

In this sample, this clonotype turned up a few times. The chain carries TRBV12-3 or TRBV12-4 and TRBJ1-4; maybe TRBD1 (5 bases). CDR3 length equals 14 residues. The ends were cut back, 5 bases at V and 7 bases at J, with 14 bases in the middle. In DNA form, the CDR3 reads TGTGCCAGCAGTCCCCTAGCAGGGACTGAAAAACTGTTTTTT. This translates into CASSPLAGTEKLFF.

In its sample, this clonotype was seen a few times. The J gene is TRBJ2-3, the V gene TRBV7-6, with D unclear. The CDR3 loop spans 14 amino acids. Between the trimmed V and J ends, which lost 1 base and 5 bases, there was a span of 10 bases. CDR1 and CDR2 from the germline V gene are SGHVS and FNYEAQ. CDR3 sequence (DNA): TGTGCCAGCAGCTTAGACGGTCGCGGAGATACGCAGTATTTT. This sequence encodes CASSLDGRGDTQYF.

This clonotype was seen more than once but under ten times. V is TRBV7-9 and J is TRBJ1-2, with D hard to call. The germline V and J ends were trimmed by 1 base and 0 bases, with 18 bases remaining between them. The CDR3 is 18 amino acids. In germline, CDR1 is SEHNR, CDR2 FQNEAQ (reference sequence). CDR3 nucleotides: TGTGCCAGCAGCTTAGAGGCAGGCGCCGGCAGAGCTAACTATGGCTACACCTTC. Protein product: CASSLEAGAGRANYGYTF.

The gene calls are TRBV7-9 and TRBJ1-1; 10 positions match TRBD1. Germline V gene lookup returns CDR1 SEHNR and CDR2 FQNEAQ (reference sequence). CDR3 length: 15 residues. Germline trimming cut 4 bases from V and 3 bases from J; bases unmatched to any gene: 5. The CDR3: CASSSRQGADTEAFF. The CDR3 region has the DNA TGTGCCAGCAGCTCACGACAGGGGGCGGACACTGAAGCTTTCTTT.

This CDR3 is CASNSNQWTGKVHEQFF. The CDR3 DNA reads as TGTGCCAGCAATTCAAACCAATGGACAGGGAAAGTGCATGAGCAGTTCTTC. This chain uses TRBV6-2 or TRBV6-3 with TRBJ2-1, with 8 bases fitting TRBD1. From germline, CDR1 is MNHEY and CDR2 SVGEGT. V shed 7 bases, J shed 8 bases, and the junction held 19 bases outside the gene matches. This CDR3 is built from 17 residues.

V gene TRBV15 combines with J gene TRBJ2-2, with D possibly TRBD2 on 6 matching bases. Germline-derived CDR1 and CDR2 are LNHNV and YYDKDF (reference sequence). The CDR3 is 17 residues long. Trimming left V 0 bases short and J 2 bases short, with 13 bases between. The CDR3 spells CATSRDYGSGNTGELFF. The CDR3 nucleotides read TGTGCCACCAGCAGAGATTATGGTAGCGGAAACACCGGGGAGCTGTTTTTT.

The chain links TRBV27 to TRBJ2-5; D might be TRBD2 (6 bases). CDR3 size: 15 residues. V was pared by 5 bases and J by 2 bases, with 15 bases between. The germline CDR1 and CDR2 sequences are MNHEY and SMNVEV (reference sequence). CDR3 sequence: CASSPRLGNQETQYF. CDR3 nucleotides: TGTGCCAGCAGTCCCAGACTAGGGAATCAAGAGACCCAGTACTTC.

The chain links TRBV6-2 or TRBV6-3 to TRBJ2-1; 9 bases map to TRBD2. With V trimmed by 0 bases and J by 9 bases, 9 bases remained unmatched. The germline V gene encodes CDR1 MNHEY and CDR2 SVGEGT. This CDR3 is built from 16 residues. The CDR3 reads CASSYSQRVAGAEQFF. The CDR3 nucleotides read TGTGCCAGCAGTTACTCCCAGAGGGTAGCGGGAGCTGAGCAGTTCTTC.

V gene TRBV7-9 combines with J gene TRBJ2-2; no clear D gene. This CDR3 region has 15 residues. Looked up from germline, CDR1 is SEHNR and CDR2 is FQNEAQ (reference sequence). The V end lost 5 bases, the J end lost 5 bases, and 15 bases lay between the germline ends. CDR3 sequence reads: CASSPGVGDTGELFF. The CDR3, as DNA: TGTGCCAGCAGCCCCGGAGTAGGCGATACCGGGGAGCTGTTTTTT.

This chain connects TRBV15 to TRBJ2-1; TRBD2 agrees at 7 bases. With 0 bases clipped from V and 1 base from J, the junction kept 9 bases outside the gene matches. This CDR3 spans 18 amino acids. Germline V gives CDR1 LNHNV, CDR2 YYDKDF (reference sequence). The DNA for the CDR3 is TGTGCCACCAGCAGAGATCGTGGGAGGGGTAGGTCCTACAATGAGCAGTTCTTC. The encoded protein is CATSRDRGRGRSYNEQFF.

The J gene is TRBJ1-5, the V gene TRBV5-6; 8 bases match TRBD1. CDR1 and CDR2 from the germline V gene are SGHDT and YYEEEE. V lost 4 bases to trimming and J lost 5 bases; unmatched junction nucleotides: 5. The CDR3 extends over 14 amino acids. Written as DNA, the CDR3 is TGTGCCAGCAGCATAGGACAGGGCGATCAGCCCCAGCATTTT. Translated: CASSIGQGDQPQHF. Full variable domain (missing parts from reference TRBV5-6 and TRBJ1-5): DAGVTQSPTHLIKTRGQQVTLRCSPKSGHDTVSWYQQALGQGPQFIFQYYEEEERQRGNFPDRFSGHQFPNYSSELNVNALLLGDSALYLCASSIGQGDQPQHFGDGTRLSIL.

DNA for the CDR3: TGTGCCAGCACCGAAGCGGGAAACGTATACGAGCAGTACTTC. It codes for CASTEAGNVYEQYF. The J gene is TRBJ2-7, the V gene TRBV28; 7 positions agree with TRBD2. The CDR3 runs to 14 residues. Germline V gives CDR1 MDHEN, CDR2 SYDVKM. Trimming removed 7 bases from V and 4 bases from J; junction bases left unmatched: 10. Full variable domain (rest looked up from reference TRBV28 and TRBJ2-7): DVKVTQSSRYLVKRTGEKVFLECVQDMDHENMFWYRQDPGLGLRLIYFSYDVKMKEKGDIPEGYSVSREKKERFSLILESASTNQTSMYLCASTEAGNVYEQYFGPGTRLTVT.

This clonotype was detected only a few times. The rearrangement joins TRBV2 to TRBJ2-7, with 10 bases identical to TRBD1. Trimming at V came to 8 bases and at J to 7 bases, leaving 8 bases not matched to a gene. The germline V gene encodes CDR1 SNHLY and CDR2 FYNNEI. The CDR3 is 13 residues long. As DNA, the CDR3 is TGTGCCAGCGGTTCGGACAGGGGGAAAGAGCAGTACTTC. This encodes CASGSDRGKEQYF.

The chain joins TRBV6-5 to TRBJ2-7; 13 positions match TRBD2. With V trimmed by 5 bases and J by 2 bases, 6 bases remained unmatched. Germline V gene lookup returns CDR1 MNHEY and CDR2 SVGAGI. CDR3 length equals 16 residues. CDR3 region: CASSGLAGAHTYEQYF. The DNA of the CDR3 is TGTGCCAGCAGTGGACTAGCGGGAGCCCATACCTACGAGCAGTACTTC.

This clonotype was observed a few times. This chain links TRBV28 with TRBJ1-1; 9 bases are a match to TRBD1. In germline, CDR1 is MDHEN, CDR2 SYDVKM. The J segment lost 2 bases and the V segment lost 10 bases, leaving 2 bases of the junction unmatched. CDR3 length: 12 amino acids. CDR3 in DNA: TGTGCCACCACAGGGGGCAACACTGAAGCTTTCTTT. Translation: CATTGGNTEAFF.